This T cell receptor beta chain was identified during a study of CD8 T cells in Susac syndrome. Turning to the study itself: Patients with Susac syndrome were therapy-naive, taking corticosteroids, with some also receiving intravenous immunoglobulin, or taking intravenous immunoglobulin alone at the time their blood was drawn.

An input of about 0.45 to 1 ug of RNA was subjected to reverse transcription using random hexamers. One entry per CDR3 protein, called by TCRdb with MiXCR from the immunoSEQ multiplex PCR reads. The table has about 100,000 distinct CDR3 sequences, 95% seen once. TEMRA cells were FACS-enriched and CD8+ and CD4+ T cells negatively isolated. The V gene end was trimmed by 5 bases and the J gene end by 3 bases; junction bases not matched to a gene: 6. This CDR3 has 14 residues. Material: CD8+ T cells from PBMCs. This receptor was identified in a human donor with Susac syndrome. The chain links TRBV12-3 or TRBV12-4 to TRBJ1-1; 7 positions agree with TRBD1. CDR3 loop: CASSHTGVDTEAFF. DNA of the CDR3: TGTGCCAGCAGTCACACAGGGGTCGACACTGAAGCTTTCTTT.